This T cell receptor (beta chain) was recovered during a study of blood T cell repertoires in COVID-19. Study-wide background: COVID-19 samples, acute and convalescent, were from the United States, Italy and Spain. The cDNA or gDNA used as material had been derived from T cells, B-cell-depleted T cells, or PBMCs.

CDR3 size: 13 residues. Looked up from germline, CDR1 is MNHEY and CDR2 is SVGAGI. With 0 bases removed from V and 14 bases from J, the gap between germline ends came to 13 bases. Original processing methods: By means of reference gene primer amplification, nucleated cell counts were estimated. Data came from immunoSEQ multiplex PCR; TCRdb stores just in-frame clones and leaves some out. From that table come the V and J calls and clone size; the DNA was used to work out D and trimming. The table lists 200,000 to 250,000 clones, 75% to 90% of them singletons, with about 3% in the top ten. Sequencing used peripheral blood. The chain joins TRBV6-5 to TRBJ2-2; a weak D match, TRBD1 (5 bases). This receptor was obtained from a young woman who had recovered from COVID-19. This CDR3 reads CASSYSKGRSLFF. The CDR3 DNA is TGTGCCAGCAGTTACTCGAAGGGGCGGAGCCTGTTTTTT.